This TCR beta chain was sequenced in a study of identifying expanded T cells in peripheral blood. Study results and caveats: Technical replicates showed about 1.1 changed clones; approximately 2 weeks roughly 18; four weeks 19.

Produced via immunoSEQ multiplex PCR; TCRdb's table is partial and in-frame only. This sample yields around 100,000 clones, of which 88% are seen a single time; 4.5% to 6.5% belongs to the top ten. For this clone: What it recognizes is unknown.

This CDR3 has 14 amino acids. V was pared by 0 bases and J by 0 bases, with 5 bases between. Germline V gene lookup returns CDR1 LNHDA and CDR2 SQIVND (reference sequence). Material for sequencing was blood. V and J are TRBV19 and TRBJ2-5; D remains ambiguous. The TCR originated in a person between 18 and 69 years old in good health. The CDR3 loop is CASSIELDQETQYF. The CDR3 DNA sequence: TGTGCCAGTAGTATAGAGCTCGACCAAGAGACCCAGTACTTC.